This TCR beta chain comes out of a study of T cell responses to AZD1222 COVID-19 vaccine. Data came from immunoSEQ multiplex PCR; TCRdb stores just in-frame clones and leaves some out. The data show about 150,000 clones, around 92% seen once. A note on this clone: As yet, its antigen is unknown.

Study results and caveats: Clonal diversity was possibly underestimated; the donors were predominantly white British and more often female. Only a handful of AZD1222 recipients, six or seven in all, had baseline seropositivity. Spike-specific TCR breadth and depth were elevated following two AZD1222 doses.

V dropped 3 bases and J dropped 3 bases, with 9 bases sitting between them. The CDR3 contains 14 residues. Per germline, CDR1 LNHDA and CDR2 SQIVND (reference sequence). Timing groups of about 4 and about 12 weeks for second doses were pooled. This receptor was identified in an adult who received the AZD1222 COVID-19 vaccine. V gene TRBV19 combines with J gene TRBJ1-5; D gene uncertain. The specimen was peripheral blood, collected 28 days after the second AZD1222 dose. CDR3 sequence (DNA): TGTGCCAGTAGTATGGGCGGGAACAATCAGCCCCAGCATTTT. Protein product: CASSMGGNNQPQHF.